The 15 T cell receptor beta chains below come from one sample, sequenced in a study of CXCR3-negative and CXCR3-positive naive CD8 T cells. Overall study results and limits: Researchers report that CXCR3-positive naive cells carry more hydrophobic TRB CDR3s than CXCR3-negative naive cells.

Antigen specificity for these receptors is unknown. Carrying UMI labels, the TRB cDNA libraries were prepared through 5' RACE. TCRdb re-called the 5' RACE reads; every CDR3 protein appears as one record, without DNA. In total, the table holds 100,000 to 150,000 distinct CDR3 sequences. Material: naive CXCR3+ CD8+ T cells from blood. Subset denoted: CD45RO-CCR7+CD27+CD95- naive CD8+ T cells expressing CXCR3 (TNR3+). The origin of the receptors is a human donor in good health. Some clones in this sample may be carry-over from other donors' samples.

CDR3 loop: CASSIADGGEQYF. The gene calls are TRBV19 and TRBJ2-7. CDR1 is LNHDA, CDR2 SQIVND, per germline (reference sequence). This CDR3 spans 13 amino acids. Filled out from reference TRBV19 and TRBJ2-7, the complete variable domain reads DGGITQSPKYLFRKEGQNVTLSCEQNLNHDAMYWYRQDPGQGLRLIYYSQIVNDFQKGDIAEGYSVSREKKESFPLTVTSAQKNPTAFYLCASSIADGGEQYFGPGTRLTVT.

The V and J genes are TRBV20-1 and TRBJ2-2; absent DNA, TCRdb's TRBD2 call cannot be checked. The CDR3 length is 16 residues. CDR1 and CDR2 from the germline V gene are DFQATT and SNEGSKA (reference sequence). The CDR3 sequence is CSARDSSGTNTGELFF.

The genes are TRBV20-1 and TRBJ1-1. Germline V lookup: CDR1 DFQATT, CDR2 SNEGSKA (reference sequence). This CDR3 contains 13 residues. This CDR3 is CSTYGSSNTEAFF.

J is TRBJ2-7 and V is TRBV7-6; TCRdb selects TRBD2, and the lack of DNA leaves this call unchecked. CDR1 is SGHVS and CDR2 is FNYEAQ in the germline V gene. The CDR3 contains 15 residues. The CDR3 spells CASSLGASGGYEQYF.

CDR3 region: CASSLSRLNEQFF. This chain connects TRBV11-3 to TRBJ2-1. Looked up from germline, CDR1 is SGHNT and CDR2 is YENEEA. This CDR3 has 13 residues.

The V call is TRBV30, the J call TRBJ1-1. Germline CDR1 reads GTSNPN; CDR2 reads SVGIG (reference sequence). The CDR3 contains 14 residues. The CDR3 spells CAWSVSRGYSEAFF.

The chain joins TRBV11-2 to TRBJ2-3; as DNA is missing, the TRBD1 call by TCRdb cannot be tested. Germline V gene sequence: CDR1 SGHAT, CDR2 FQNNGV. This CDR3 has 17 residues. This chain's CDR3 is CASSLVLQGADRDTQYF.

The chain carries TRBV4-3 and TRBJ2-2. The V gene's germline CDR1 is LGHNA and CDR2 YSLEER. CDR3 size: 16 residues. CDR3 amino acids: CASSQDFSTSSGELFF.

This rearrangement joins TRBV11-2 to TRBJ2-1; the D call of TRBD1 rests on TCRdb alone, since no DNA is present to check it. The CDR3 spans 18 residues. Germline-derived CDR1 and CDR2 are SGHAT and FQNNGV. The chain's CDR3 is CASSLGGLSVRGLGEQFF. The full variable domain, in which reference TRBV11-2 and TRBJ2-1 provide the parts outside the CDR3, is EAGVAQSPRYKIIEKRQSVAFWCNPISGHATLYWYQQILGQGPKLLIQFQNNGVVDDSQLPKDRFSAERLKGVDSTLKIQPAKLEDSAVYLCASSLGGLSVRGLGEQFFGPGTRLTVL.

The V gene is TRBV5-1, the J gene TRBJ2-1; TCRdb names TRBD1, which stays unverified in the absence of DNA. In germline, CDR1 is SGHRS, CDR2 YFSETQ. The CDR3 totals 15 residues. The CDR3 spells CASSLAAGAYNEQFF.

CDR3 loop: CASSLQTPSYNEQFF. The chain links TRBV7-9 to TRBJ2-1; as DNA is missing, the TRBD1 call by TCRdb cannot be tested. The CDR3 extends over 15 amino acids. Germline V gene sequence: CDR1 SEHNR, CDR2 FQNEAQ (reference sequence).

The chain links TRBV9 to TRBJ1-2; the D call of TRBD1 rests on TCRdb alone, since no DNA is present to check it. Germline V CDR1 and CDR2: SGDLS, YYNGEE. The CDR3 runs 15 residues. The CDR3 sequence: CASSLTGTANYGYTF. Variable domain in full (rest from reference TRBV9 and TRBJ1-2): DSGVTQTPKHLITATGQRVTLRCSPRSGDLSVYWYQQSLDQGLQFLIQYYNGEERAKGNILERFSAQQFPDLHSELNLSSLELGDSALYFCASSLTGTANYGYTFGSGTRLTVV.

The V gene is TRBV7-2, the J gene TRBJ2-7; the D call from TCRdb, TRBD2, cannot be confirmed without DNA. This CDR3 comprises 17 residues. Germline CDR1 reads SGHTA; CDR2 reads FQGNSA. The CDR3 spells CASSFPVGGGSSYEQYF.

V and J are TRBV7-6 and TRBJ2-7; TCRdb selects TRBD2, and the lack of DNA leaves this call unchecked. The CDR3 contains 15 residues. Germline CDR1 and CDR2: SGHVS and FNYEAQ. The CDR3: CASSQTISSSYEQYF.

The CDR3 loop reads CASSQDWGARIAYEQYF. V usage is TRBV4-3 and J usage is TRBJ2-7; TCRdb's D gene call, TRBD1, goes unchecked for lack of DNA. The CDR3 is 17 residues long. The germline CDR1 and CDR2 sequences are LGHNA and YSLEER.